The T cell receptor (beta chain) under discussion was sequenced for a study of T cell repertoires in cytomegalovirus infection. Overall study context: Matching HLA type, along with CMV infection, was indicated by public TCR beta signatures.

The germline V and J ends were trimmed by 5 bases and 0 bases, with 14 bases remaining between them. This CDR3 is built from 15 residues. Germline values: CDR1 MNHNS, CDR2 SASEGT. TCRdb redid the calling of the reads with MiXCR, one entry per CDR3 protein. The top ten hold 15% to 20% of the sample, which has 150,000 or so distinct CDR3 sequences, 17% seen once. This clonotype turned up a few times. This chain connects TRBV6-1 to TRBJ2-7; D is unresolved. The clonotype originates from a human donor in good health (CMV status not recorded). Some clones in this sample may be carry-over from other donors' samples. The sample was CD8+ T cells from PBMCs. Here the CDR3 DNA reads TGTGCCAGCAGTCCATCAAGGATCAGCTCCTACGAGCAGTACTTC. It specifies CASSPSRISSYEQYF.